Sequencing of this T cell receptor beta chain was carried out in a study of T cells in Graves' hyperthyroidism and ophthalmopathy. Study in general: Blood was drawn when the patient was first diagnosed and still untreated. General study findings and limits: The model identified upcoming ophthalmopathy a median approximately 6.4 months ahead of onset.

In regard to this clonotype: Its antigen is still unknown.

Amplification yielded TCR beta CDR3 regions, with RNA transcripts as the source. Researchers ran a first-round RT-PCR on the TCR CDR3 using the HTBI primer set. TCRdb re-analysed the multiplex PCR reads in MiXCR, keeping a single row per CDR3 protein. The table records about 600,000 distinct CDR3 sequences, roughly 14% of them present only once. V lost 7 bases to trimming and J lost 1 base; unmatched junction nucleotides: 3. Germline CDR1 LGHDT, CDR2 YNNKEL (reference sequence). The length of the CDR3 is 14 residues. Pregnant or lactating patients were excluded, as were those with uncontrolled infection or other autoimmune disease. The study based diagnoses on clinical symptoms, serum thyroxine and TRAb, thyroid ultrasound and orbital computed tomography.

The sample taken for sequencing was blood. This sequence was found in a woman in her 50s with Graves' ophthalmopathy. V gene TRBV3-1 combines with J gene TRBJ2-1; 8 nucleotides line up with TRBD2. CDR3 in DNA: TGTGCCAGCAATAAGCGGGAGTCCTACAATGAGCAGTTCTTC. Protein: CASNKRESYNEQFF.